This T cell receptor (beta chain) stems from a study of T cells in Graves' hyperthyroidism and ophthalmopathy. Study-wide points: For ophthalmopathy, model prediction preceded onset by a median 6.5 months. Clonotypes that were expanded in thyroid above 0.001 mostly appeared in blood too.

In germline, CDR1 is SGHNT, CDR2 YENEEA. The CDR3 sequence is 15 residues long. V was trimmed by 3 bases and J by 1 base, leaving 9 bases between them. Using RNA transcripts as the source, TCR beta CDR3 regions were amplified. TCR CDR3 underwent first-round RT-PCR with the HTBI primer set. MiXCR, applied by TCRdb to the multiplex PCR reads, yields one record per CDR3 protein. The sample includes about 400,000 distinct CDR3 sequences, approximately 14% seen only once; the top ten take about 12%. This clonotype was seen a few times. Its antigen is not identified. The specimen sequenced was blood. This TCR was recovered from a man between 18 and 35 years old with Graves' ophthalmopathy. The gene calls are TRBV11-3 and TRBJ2-2; D might be TRBD2 (5 bases). CDR3 loop: CASSFAGENTGELFF. The CDR3 nucleotides are TGTGCCAGCAGCTTCGCCGGGGAGAACACCGGGGAGCTGTTTTTT.